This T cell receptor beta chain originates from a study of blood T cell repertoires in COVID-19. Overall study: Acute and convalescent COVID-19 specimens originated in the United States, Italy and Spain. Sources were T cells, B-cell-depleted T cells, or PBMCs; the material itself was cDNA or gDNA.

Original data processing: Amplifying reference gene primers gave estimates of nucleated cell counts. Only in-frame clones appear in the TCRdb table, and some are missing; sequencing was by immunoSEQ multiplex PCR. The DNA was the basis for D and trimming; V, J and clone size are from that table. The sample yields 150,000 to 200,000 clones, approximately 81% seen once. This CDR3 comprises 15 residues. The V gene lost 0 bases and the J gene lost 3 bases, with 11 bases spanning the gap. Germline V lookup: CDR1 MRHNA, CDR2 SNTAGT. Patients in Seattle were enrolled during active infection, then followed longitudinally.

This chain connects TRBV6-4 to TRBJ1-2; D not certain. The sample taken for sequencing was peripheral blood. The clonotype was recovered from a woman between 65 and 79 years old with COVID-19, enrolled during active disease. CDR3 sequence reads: CASSDSTTEYYGYTF. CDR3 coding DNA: TGTGCCAGCAGTGACTCGACCACAGAATACTATGGCTACACCTTC.